This T cell receptor beta chain was captured in a study of T cells in narcolepsy. Germline trimming cut 7 bases from V and 1 base from J; bases unmatched to any gene: 9. CDR3 length: 16 residues. Germline CDR1 reads LNHDA; CDR2 reads SQIVND (reference sequence). Findings and limits, study-wide: Autoreactive clonotypes reportedly recurred in blood of same and different patients, not controls. HCRT-specific and TRIB2-specific autoreactive clonotypes appeared among same-patient CSF and blood CD4+ clonotypes.

Method: immunoSEQ multiplex PCR; TCRdb's copy keeps in-frame clones and lacks some. The sample carries 20,000 to 30,000 clones, around 85% recorded once. Of note for this clone: The antigen is unknown.

This receptor was obtained from a human donor with narcolepsy. Sequencing input: CD45RA- memory CD4+ T cells from PBMCs. The chain recombines TRBV19 with TRBJ2-2; 7 nucleotides align to TRBD2. CDR3 protein: CASIIKAGKNTGELFF. The DNA of the CDR3 is TGTGCCAGTATCATTAAAGCGGGGAAGAACACCGGGGAGCTGTTTTTT.